One and the same sample provided the 29 T cell receptor beta chains below, sequenced in a study of blood T cell repertoires in COVID-19. The table came from immunoSEQ multiplex PCR; TCRdb's copy has only in-frame clones and leaves some out. The table has 30,000 to 35,000 clones, about 78% seen once; the top ten hold roughly 7%. Sequencing was done on a sample of peripheral blood. These receptor sequences come from an older woman with acute or convalescent COVID-19.

This rearrangement joins TRBV28 to TRBJ1-1; 7 bases are a match to TRBD1. The CDR3 is made up of 13 amino acids. The germline CDR1 and CDR2 sequences are MDHEN and SYDVKM. V shed 5 bases, J shed 10 bases, and the junction held 10 bases outside the gene matches. As DNA, the CDR3 is TGTGCCAGCAGTCTTAACAGGGGAGGATTAGCTTTCTTT. Its translation is CASSLNRGGLAFF. The full variable domain, with the rest looked up from reference TRBV28 and TRBJ1-1, is DVKVTQSSRYLVKRTGEKVFLECVQDMDHENMFWYRQDPGLGLRLIYFSYDVKMKEKGDIPEGYSVSREKKERFSLILESASTNQTSMYLCASSLNRGGLAFFGQGTRLTVV.

The rearrangement uses TRBV7-9 and TRBJ1-6, with 9 bases lining up with TRBD1. J lost 12 bases, V lost 5 bases, and 5 bases had no gene match. In germline, CDR1 is SEHNR, CDR2 FQNEAQ (reference sequence). The CDR3 is 13 amino acids. The CDR3 DNA sequence: TGTGCCAGCAGCCGGGGACAGGGTCAACCCCTCCACTTT. It is translated as CASSRGQGQPLHF.

This clone was counted only a few times. The genes are TRBV3-1 (or the pseudogene TRBV3-2) and TRBJ1-1, with 7 bases lining up with TRBD1. After removal of 5 bases from V and 5 bases from J, the junction contained 8 bases not matched to a gene. CDR1 is LGHDT, CDR2 YNNKEL, per germline (reference sequence). The CDR3 length is 14 residues. The CDR3 region has the DNA TGTGCCAGCAGCGAAACAGGGGTGGGAACTGAAGCTTTCTTT. It yields the protein CASSETGVGTEAFF.

In this sample, this clone turned up a few times. The chain couples TRBV5-1 to TRBJ1-2; weak D call: TRBD1 (6 bases). The germline V gene encodes CDR1 SGHRS and CDR2 YFSETQ. The CDR3 has 13 residues. V shed 4 bases and J shed 5 bases, with 12 bases lying between them. The CDR3 coding sequence is TGCGCCAGCAGCCCGGAGACAGGATATGGCTACACCTTC. Amino acids: CASSPETGYGYTF. Drawing the rest from reference TRBV5-1 and TRBJ1-2, the complete variable domain is KAGVTQTPRYLIKTRGQQVTLSCSPISGHRSVSWYQQTPGQGLQFLFEYFSETQRNKGNFPGRFSGRQFSNSRSEMNVSTLELGDSALYLCASSPETGYGYTFGSGTRLTVV.

The chain joins TRBV3-1 (or the pseudogene TRBV3-2) to TRBJ1-1, with D perhaps matching TRBD1 (5 bases). This CDR3 has 12 residues. The germline gives CDR1 LGHDT, CDR2 YNNKEL (reference sequence). V gave up 0 bases and J gave up 11 bases, with 10 bases separating them. The CDR3 here is CASSQEGREAFF. In nucleotides, the CDR3 is TGTGCCAGCAGCCAAGAGGGGCGAGAGGCTTTCTTT.

V gene TRBV30 combines with J gene TRBJ1-4; D is perhaps TRBD1 (6 bases). This CDR3 spans 15 amino acids. Germline values: CDR1 GTSNPN, CDR2 SVGIG (reference sequence). Trimming removed 0 bases from V and 3 bases from J, with 11 bases in between. The CDR3 DNA reads TGTGCCTGGAGTGTGACGGACAGTTCTAATGAAAAACTGTTTTTT. This translates into CAWSVTDSSNEKLFF. Filled out from reference TRBV30 and TRBJ1-4, the complete variable domain reads SQTIHQWPATLVQPVGSPLSLECTVEGTSNPNLYWYRQAAGRGLQLLFYSVGIGQISSEVPQNLSASRPQDRQFILSSKKLLLSDSGFYLCAWSVTDSSNEKLFFGSGTQLSVL.

The V call is TRBV28, the J call TRBJ1-5, with 7 bases fitting TRBD1. V was clipped by 5 bases and J by 4 bases; unmatched bases: 11. The germline V gene has CDR1 MDHEN and CDR2 SYDVKM. The CDR3 extends over 16 amino acids. CDR3 coding DNA: TGTGCCAGCAGTAGCCTCGGCAAACAGGGGAATCAGCCCCAGCATTTT. It encodes CASSSLGKQGNQPQHF.

The genes are TRBV5-4 and TRBJ2-2, with D possibly being TRBD1 (5 bases). V lost 0 bases to trimming and J lost 6 bases, with 12 bases between them. Germline lookup yields CDR1 SGHNT and CDR2 YYREEE (reference sequence). This CDR3 is 15 amino acids long. The CDR3 loop is CASSLEPGFSGELFF. In DNA form, the CDR3 reads TGTGCCAGCAGCTTGGAGCCAGGGTTTTCCGGGGAGCTGTTTTTT.

This chain joins TRBV18 and TRBJ2-2; 10 bases line up with TRBD2. This CDR3 has 16 amino acids. Losses at the gene ends were 3 bases for V and 2 bases for J; bases not matched to a gene: 3. Germline values: CDR1 KGHSH, CDR2 LQKENI. The CDR3 region is CASSPLAGGNTGELFF. CDR3 bases: TGTGCCAGCTCACCGTTAGCGGGGGGCAACACCGGGGAGCTGTTTTTT.

V is TRBV3-1 (or the pseudogene TRBV3-2) and J is TRBJ2-1, with 9 bases aligning to TRBD2. Trimming at V came to 0 bases and at J to 6 bases, leaving 6 bases not matched to a gene. The CDR3 runs to 16 residues. Germline loops: CDR1 LGHDT, CDR2 YNNKEL (reference sequence). CDR3 in DNA: TGTGCCAGCAGCCAAGAGTACCTAGCGGGACGCAATGAGCAGTTCTTC. As protein: CASSQEYLAGRNEQFF.

The genes are TRBV9 and TRBJ1-5; D uncertain. Germline loops: CDR1 SGDLS, CDR2 YYNGEE. This CDR3 is 15 amino acids long. V was pared by 4 bases and J by 4 bases, with 15 bases between. CDR3 residues: CASSPGPGFNQPQHF. The CDR3 region has the DNA TGTGCCAGCAGCCCCGGCCCGGGTTTTAATCAGCCCCAGCATTTT.

This clone was found a few times. This chain connects TRBV6-5 to TRBJ2-3; D possibly corresponds to TRBD1 (5 bases). The CDR3 is 15 residues long. The V end lost 2 bases, the J end lost 0 bases, and 9 bases lay between the germline ends. The germline gives CDR1 MNHEY, CDR2 SVGAGI. CDR3 nucleotides: TGTGCCAGCAGTTACGACAGTTCTAGCACAGATACGCAGTATTTT. Translated: CASSYDSSSTDTQYF.

The chain joins TRBV6-5 to TRBJ1-1; D ambiguous. Germline assignment: CDR1 MNHEY and CDR2 SVGAGI. The CDR3 extends over 15 amino acids. V lost 0 bases, J lost 2 bases, and 10 bases lay in between. The CDR3 is CASSYSNRGNTEAFF. As DNA, the CDR3 is TGTGCCAGCAGTTACTCGAATCGGGGAAACACTGAAGCTTTCTTT.

The V and J genes are TRBV10-3 and TRBJ1-6; D unresolved. Trimming removed 1 base from V and 9 bases from J, with 10 bases in between. The length of the CDR3 is 14 residues. CDR1 is ENHRY and CDR2 is SYGVKD in the germline V gene. The CDR3 sequence is CAISEFGIPSPLHF. The CDR3 nucleotides are TGTGCCATCAGTGAGTTTGGCATACCTTCACCCCTCCACTTT.

The chain joins TRBV28 to TRBJ2-5, with 8 bases fitting TRBD2. Looked up from germline, CDR1 is MDHEN and CDR2 is SYDVKM. The V segment lost 2 bases and the J segment 5 bases; nucleotides outside the gene matches: 13. The CDR3 extends over 17 amino acids. This CDR3 is CASSLDGYSGAWETQYF. In DNA form, the CDR3 reads TGTGCCAGCAGTTTAGATGGGTATAGCGGGGCGTGGGAGACCCAGTACTTC.

This clone was counted between two and nine times. The chain joins TRBV7-8 to TRBJ1-1, with 8 positions matching TRBD1. J gave up 1 base and V 1 base, and 2 bases lay outside the gene matches. CDR3 length: 15 amino acids. From germline, CDR1 is SGHVS and CDR2 FQNEAQ. CDR3 in DNA: TGTGCCAGCAGCTTAGTCGACAGGGGGAACACTGAAGCTTTCTTT. Encoded protein: CASSLVDRGNTEAFF.

The chain has TRBV7-8 and TRBJ1-2, with D possibly TRBD1 on 5 matching bases. Germline values: CDR1 SGHVS, CDR2 FQNEAQ. The CDR3 loop spans 15 amino acids. Between the trimmed V and J ends, which lost 5 bases and 5 bases, there was a span of 18 bases. This CDR3 is CASSPGTTGGYGYTF. CDR3 DNA: TGTGCCAGCAGCCCCGGGACTACAGGTGGATATGGCTACACCTTC.

The CDR3 reads CATTGPTEAFF. CDR3 DNA sequence: TGTGCCACAACAGGGCCCACTGAAGCTTTCTTT. The chain links TRBV5-4 to TRBJ1-1, with D maybe TRBD1 (6 bases). CDR1 is SGHNT, CDR2 YYREEE, per germline (reference sequence). V lost 9 bases to trimming and J lost 4 bases, with 10 bases between them. The CDR3 runs 11 residues.

The V and J genes are TRBV7-9 and TRBJ1-6, with TRBD1 matching over 9 bases. CDR3 length equals 17 residues. V lost 2 bases and J lost 9; bases outside the gene matches: 11. Germline values: CDR1 SEHNR, CDR2 FQNEAQ (reference sequence). The CDR3 bases are TGTGCCAGCAGCTTACATCCGGGACAGGGTCTAGGTTCACCCCTCCACTTT. Protein: CASSLHPGQGLGSPLHF.

The table lists this clone with a count of one. The CDR3 loop reads CAISEDRGRDGYTF. The DNA for the CDR3 is TGTGCCATCAGTGAGGACAGGGGGCGGGATGGCTACACCTTC. The rearrangement joins TRBV10-3 to TRBJ1-2, with 10 bases identical to TRBD1. This CDR3 has 14 amino acids. The trim removed 2 bases at V and 6 bases at J, leaving 3 bases unmatched. Germline CDR1 is ENHRY and CDR2 is SYGVKD.

The chain joins TRBV5-1 to TRBJ1-4; maybe TRBD1 (6 bases). This CDR3 contains 14 residues. V gave up 4 bases and J gave up 5 bases, with 12 bases separating them. The germline V gene has CDR1 SGHRS and CDR2 YFSETQ. As DNA, the CDR3 is TGCGCCAGCAGCCCGGGACAACAGAATGAAAAACTGTTTTTT. This codes for CASSPGQQNEKLFF.

The V gene is TRBV15, the J gene TRBJ2-5; D is unclear. Germline V CDR1 and CDR2: LNHNV, YYDKDF (reference sequence). The CDR3 runs 15 residues. V lost 0 bases, J lost 1 base, and 9 bases lay in between. The CDR3 protein is CATSRDRTAQETQYF. The CDR3 region has the DNA TGTGCCACCAGCAGAGATCGCACAGCCCAAGAGACCCAGTACTTC. Full variable domain (outside the CDR3, taken from reference TRBV15 and TRBJ2-5): DAMVIQNPRYQVTQFGKPVTLSCSQTLNHNVMYWYQQKSSQAPKLLFHYYDKDFNNEADTPDNFQSRRPNTSFCFLDIRSPGLGDTAMYLCATSRDRTAQETQYFGPGTRLLVL.

By frequency in the sample, this clone is medium-sized. The rearrangement links TRBV7-7 to TRBJ2-2; a possible D gene is TRBD2 (5 bases). Per the germline V gene, CDR1 is SSHAT and CDR2 is FNYEAQ (reference sequence). There are 15 residues in the CDR3. The V end lost 2 bases, the J end lost 7 bases, and 14 bases lay between the germline ends. CDR3 sequence: CASSLSSGFRGELFF. DNA of the CDR3: TGTGCCAGCAGCTTATCTTCGGGGTTTCGCGGGGAGCTGTTTTTT.

This clone was found once. This rearrangement joins TRBV19 to TRBJ1-1; TRBD1 might be the D (6 bases). V gave up 7 bases and J gave up 4 bases, with 16 bases separating them. The CDR3 spans 14 residues. Germline V gene sequence: CDR1 LNHDA, CDR2 SQIVND (reference sequence). As DNA, the CDR3 is TGTGCCAGTAAACAGGGAGCTGGGGGCACTGAAGCTTTCTTT. It translates to CASKQGAGGTEAFF.

This chain links TRBV3-1 (or the pseudogene TRBV3-2) with TRBJ1-2, with 7 bases identical to TRBD1. Germline CDR1 and CDR2: LGHDT and YNNKEL (reference sequence). J lost 4 bases, V lost 5 bases, and 1 base had no gene match. The CDR3 extends over 12 amino acids. The CDR3: CASSRDSYGYTF. CDR3 sequence (DNA): TGTGCCAGCAGCAGGGACAGCTATGGCTACACCTTC.

The chain carries TRBV29-1 and TRBJ1-1, with D tentatively TRBD1 (5 bases). The germline V gene encodes CDR1 SQVTM and CDR2 ANQGSEA. This CDR3 has 14 residues. The ends were cut back, 7 bases at V and 4 bases at J, with 19 bases in the middle. CDR3 DNA sequence: TGCAGCGCCCAAGGCGGGGGGAGCGGCACTGAAGCTTTCTTT. Translating it yields CSAQGGGSGTEAFF. The whole variable domain, remainder taken from reference TRBV29-1 and TRBJ1-1, is SAVISQKPSRDICQRGTSLTIQCQVDSQVTMMFWYRQQPGQSLTLIATANQGSEATYESGFVIDKFPISRPNLTFSTLTVSNMSPEDSSIYLCSAQGGGSGTEAFFGQGTRLTVV.

This clone occurred a few times. The V call is TRBV6-5, the J call TRBJ1-4; possible D gene TRBD1, 5 bases. The CDR3 totals 15 residues. Per the germline V gene, CDR1 is MNHEY and CDR2 is SVGAGI. Trimming removed 3 bases from V and 10 bases from J, with 18 bases in between. The CDR3 is CASSYGGGALGKLFF. CDR3 DNA: TGTGCCAGCAGTTATGGCGGCGGGGCCCTCGGAAAACTGTTTTTT.

The V call is TRBV2, the J call TRBJ1-1, with 7 bases lining up with TRBD1. The CDR3 has 12 amino acids. V was pared by 9 bases and J by 6 bases, with 7 bases of the junction left unmatched. CDR1 and CDR2 from the germline V gene are SNHLY and FYNNEI. This chain's CDR3 is CARTGESSEAFF. The DNA for the CDR3 is TGTGCCAGAACAGGGGAGAGCTCTGAAGCTTTCTTT.

V gene TRBV9 combines with J gene TRBJ1-3; D is unresolved. The CDR3 totals 17 residues. From germline, CDR1 is SGDLS and CDR2 YYNGEE. The germline V and J ends were trimmed by 4 bases and 3 bases, with 20 bases remaining between them. The CDR3 nucleotides are TGTGCCAGCAGCCCGAGCCCCGTGGGAGTAGTTGGAAACACCATATATTTT. It translates to CASSPSPVGVVGNTIYF.